Each of the 23 T cell receptor beta chains below was sequenced from the same sample in a study of T cell responses to AZD1222 COVID-19 vaccine. The method was immunoSEQ multiplex PCR; TCRdb's version includes in-frame clones alone and lacks a portion of them. Of about 200,000 clones in the sample, roughly 92% are singletons; the top ten hold approximately 1.4%. Sequences were derived from peripheral blood, sampled on day 0 of AZD1222 vaccination. The receptors originated from an adult in good health.

This chain links TRBV19 with TRBJ2-7; D is undetermined. CDR3 size: 13 residues. V was trimmed by 6 bases and J by 1 base, leaving 10 bases between them. Germline CDR1 is LNHDA and CDR2 is SQIVND (reference sequence). This chain's CDR3 is CASRKSLSYEQYF. In DNA, the CDR3 is TGTGCCAGTAGAAAAAGCCTTTCCTACGAGCAGTACTTC.

V usage is TRBV5-1 and J usage is TRBJ2-1; 9 nucleotides align to TRBD2. The CDR3 extends over 15 amino acids. Trimming at V came to 1 base and at J to 4 bases, leaving 3 bases not matched to a gene. The V gene's germline CDR1 is SGHRS and CDR2 YFSETQ. CDR3 in DNA: TGCGCCAGCAGCTTGCGACTAGCGGTTTACAATGAGCAGTTCTTC. It encodes CASSLRLAVYNEQFF.

CDR3 sequence reads: CASSPTGTGDDRNTIYF. CDR3 sequence (DNA): TGTGCCAGCAGCCCGACCGGGACAGGGGACGACCGAAACACCATATATTTT. The genes are TRBV12-1 and TRBJ1-3; TRBD1 reflects the table's D call only, with no check against the DNA. TRBV12-1 is reported as a pseudogene. The CDR3 is 17 amino acids.

This clone was seen a single time. V gene TRBV6-5 combines with J gene TRBJ1-1; D perhaps matches TRBD1 (6 bases). Germline V gene sequence: CDR1 MNHEY, CDR2 SVGAGI. The length of the CDR3 is 13 residues. The V end was cut by 5 bases, the J end by 5 bases, with 12 bases between. CDR3 residues: CASSTGSVTEAFF. The CDR3 DNA reads as TGTGCCAGCAGTACAGGGTCGGTTACTGAAGCTTTCTTT.

This chain links TRBV28 with TRBJ2-5, with D maybe TRBD1 (6 bases). This CDR3 region has 13 residues. V was pared by 2 bases and J by 7 bases, with 11 bases between. The germline CDR1 and CDR2 sequences are MDHEN and SYDVKM. CDR3 bases: TGTGCCAGCAGTTTAGGCCAGACAGGGACCCAGTACTTC. Translated, it gives CASSLGQTGTQYF.

The genes are TRBV14 and TRBJ1-1; 9 bases fit TRBD1. The CDR3 loop spans 17 amino acids. The V segment lost 0 bases and the J segment 1 base; nucleotides outside the gene matches: 6. Germline V gene lookup returns CDR1 SGHDN and CDR2 FVKESK. The CDR3 reads CASSQDEDRGENTEAFF. CDR3 nucleotides: TGTGCCAGCAGCCAAGATGAGGACAGGGGTGAGAACACTGAAGCTTTCTTT.

The chain couples TRBV28 to TRBJ1-2; D call uncertain. This CDR3 is built from 13 residues. Trimming stripped 2 bases from V and 2 bases from J, with 6 bases between. Germline V gives CDR1 MDHEN, CDR2 SYDVKM. CDR3 bases: TGTGCCAGCAGTTTAGATTTAAACTATGGCTACACCTTC. Translated, it gives CASSLDLNYGYTF.

This chain joins TRBV4-1 and TRBJ2-2; TRBD1 matches 9 bases. With V trimmed by 0 bases and J by 6 bases, 2 bases remained unmatched. From germline, CDR1 is MGHRA and CDR2 YSYEKL. The CDR3 length is 15 residues. The CDR3: CASSQERQGAGELFF. CDR3 DNA: TGCGCCAGCAGCCAAGAAAGACAGGGGGCCGGGGAGCTGTTTTTT.

The DNA of the CDR3 is TGTGCCACCAGCCGACCCTCATTCCAATATGAAGCTTTCTTT. The encoded protein is CATSRPSFQYEAFF. The chain combines TRBV15 with TRBJ1-1; D call uncertain. This CDR3 contains 14 residues. V gave up 5 bases and J gave up 7 bases, with 17 bases separating them. Germline CDR1 is LNHNV and CDR2 is YYDKDF (reference sequence).

The J gene is TRBJ2-5, the V gene TRBV7-2, with 7 bases lining up with TRBD1. The V gene's germline CDR1 is SGHTA and CDR2 FQGNSA. This CDR3 spans 13 amino acids. With 3 bases clipped from V and 4 bases from J, the junction kept 2 bases outside the gene matches. DNA for the CDR3: TGTGCCAGCAGCTTCCGGGACAGAGAGACCCAGTACTTC. This gives the protein CASSFRDRETQYF.

The chain couples TRBV6-4 to TRBJ1-2; D remains ambiguous. The CDR3 runs 13 residues. The germline V gene encodes CDR1 MRHNA and CDR2 SNTAGT. V lost 3 bases to trimming and J lost 5 bases, with 10 bases between them. The chain's CDR3 is CASSESPGYGYTF. The DNA of the CDR3 is TGTGCCAGCAGTGAGTCCCCGGGTTATGGCTACACCTTC.

The V gene is TRBV7-9, the J gene TRBJ1-6, with TRBD1 matching over 8 bases. This CDR3 spans 17 amino acids. Unmatched junction bases numbered 7, after V lost 6 bases and J lost 0 bases. Germline-derived CDR1 and CDR2 are SEHNR and FQNEAQ (reference sequence). The CDR3 sequence: CASSVDRGSSYNSPLHF. In DNA form, the CDR3 reads TGTGCCAGCAGTGTCGACAGGGGAAGCTCCTATAATTCACCCCTCCACTTT.

V is TRBV3-1 (or the pseudogene TRBV3-2) and J is TRBJ1-1; a possible D gene is TRBD1 (6 bases). Germline values: CDR1 LGHDT, CDR2 YNNKEL (reference sequence). The V end lost 2 bases, the J end lost 8 bases, and 12 bases lay between the germline ends. This CDR3 contains 13 residues. CDR3 in DNA: TGTGCCAGCAGCCAAAGTGGACAGAACGAAGCTTTCTTT. Protein product: CASSQSGQNEAFF.

V is TRBV5-1 and J is TRBJ1-1, with 7 bases fitting TRBD1. The V segment lost 4 bases and the J segment 4 bases; nucleotides outside the gene matches: 7. This CDR3 region has 14 residues. Germline V gives CDR1 SGHRS, CDR2 YFSETQ. CDR3: CASSTYRGGTEAFF. Written as DNA, the CDR3 is TGCGCCAGCAGCACCTACAGGGGAGGCACTGAAGCTTTCTTT.

The chain has TRBV14 and TRBJ1-2; a possible D gene is TRBD1 (5 bases). This CDR3 has 15 amino acids. In germline, CDR1 is SGHDN, CDR2 FVKESK. Deletions cut 0 bases from V and 6 bases from J, with 14 bases between. The CDR3 sequence is CASSQDRAGDNGYTF. The CDR3 DNA is TGTGCCAGCAGCCAAGATCGGGCGGGGGATAATGGCTACACCTTC.

This clone appeared a single time. This chain links TRBV30 with TRBJ1-5; no clear D. The CDR3 totals 16 residues. Per germline, CDR1 GTSNPN and CDR2 SVGIG (reference sequence). The germline V and J ends were trimmed by 1 base and 9 bases, with 22 bases remaining between them. The CDR3 is CAWSARLLLTRSPQHF. The CDR3 region has the DNA TGTGCCTGGAGTGCGCGCCTCCTCCTTACCCGTTCGCCCCAGCATTTT.

The rearrangement links TRBV19 to TRBJ1-1, with no clear D. CDR1 and CDR2 (germline): LNHDA, SQIVND (reference sequence). The CDR3 runs to 13 residues. Trimming pared 5 bases from V and 8 bases from J, leaving 15 bases between. The CDR3 nucleotides read TGTGCCAGTAGTGTCCCCGGGAGCTCCGAAGCTTTCTTT. Protein sequence: CASSVPGSSEAFF.

The chain employs TRBV4-2 and TRBJ1-4; D might be TRBD1 (6 bases). V was shortened by 5 bases and J by 7 bases, with 17 bases between the two germline ends. The CDR3 runs 15 residues. Germline loops: CDR1 LGHNA, CDR2 YNFKEQ. CDR3 in DNA: TGTGCCAGCAGCACCCGGTTAGGGGGAATTGAAAAACTGTTTTTT. The encoded protein is CASSTRLGGIEKLFF.

This chain joins TRBV19 and TRBJ1-2; D remains ambiguous. V was pared by 6 bases and J by 1 base, with 6 bases between. Germline V CDR1 and CDR2: LNHDA, SQIVND (reference sequence). The CDR3 loop spans 12 amino acids. The CDR3 sequence is CASRNVNYGYTF. DNA for the CDR3: TGTGCCAGTAGAAACGTTAACTATGGCTACACCTTC.

The rearrangement joins TRBV3-1 (or the pseudogene TRBV3-2) to TRBJ1-2; 9 bases map to TRBD1. This CDR3 has 16 amino acids. Losses at the gene ends were 1 base for V and 8 bases for J; bases not matched to a gene: 11. The germline gives CDR1 LGHDT, CDR2 YNNKEL (reference sequence). The CDR3 loop reads CASSQVPGQGPLGYTF. Written as DNA, the CDR3 is TGTGCCAGCAGCCAAGTCCCGGGACAGGGTCCTTTAGGCTACACCTTC.

CDR3 region: CASSVVLAGAGDTQYF. DNA of the CDR3: TGTGCCAGCAGCGTAGTACTAGCGGGGGCCGGGGATACGCAGTATTTT. This chain connects TRBV9 to TRBJ2-3; TRBD2 matches at 11 bases. The CDR3 runs to 16 residues. Germline assignment: CDR1 SGDLS and CDR2 YYNGEE. The V and J ends lost 0 bases and 6 bases, in that order; junction bases with no gene match: 6.

The chain uses TRBV7-9 and TRBJ1-6; D unclear. Trimming shortened V by 1 base and J by 7 bases, and 11 bases separated the two germline ends. CDR3 length: 15 amino acids. Germline-derived CDR1 and CDR2 are SEHNR and FQNEAQ (reference sequence). DNA for the CDR3: TGTGCCAGCAGCTTAGACGTGCGGAGAAATTCACCCCTCCACTTT. Translating gives CASSLDVRRNSPLHF.

This clone was counted once. The V and J genes are TRBV11-1 and TRBJ2-7, with D perhaps matching TRBD2 (6 bases). The CDR3 has 14 residues. V was trimmed by 0 bases and J by 3 bases, leaving 9 bases between them. Germline V gene data show CDR1 as SGHAT and CDR2 as FQDESV (reference sequence). CDR3 sequence (DNA): TGTGCCAGCAGCTTAGCGACCGGGGGCTACGAGCAGTACTTC. It encodes CASSLATGGYEQYF.